This T cell receptor (beta chain) was sequenced during a study of T cell changes during pregnancy in multiple sclerosis. The assay was immunoSEQ multiplex PCR, and TCRdb's table has in-frame clones only and misses some. The sample records tens of thousands of clones, over 90% being singletons. CDR1 is KGHSH and CDR2 is LQKENI in the germline V gene. Trimming at V came to 0 bases and at J to 7 bases, leaving 4 bases not matched to a gene. This CDR3 is 15 amino acids long. The J gene is TRBJ1-2, the V gene TRBV18; 11 bases align to TRBD1. This sequence was found in a female donor with multiple sclerosis, enrolled in a pregnancy study. Sequenced here: peripheral blood, sampled in the third trimester of pregnancy. The chain's CDR3 is CASSPPRTGGLGYTF. The CDR3 DNA is TGTGCCAGCTCACCACCTAGGACAGGGGGCCTTGGCTACACCTTC.